This T cell receptor (beta chain) appears in the sequencing data of a study of blood T cells in healthy people across ages. Study-level information: Template switching recovered approximately one barcoded beta molecule for every two T cells.

This clonotype has just a few counts. The antigen is not known. The CDR3 spans 13 residues. CDR1 and CDR2 (germline): LNHNV, YYDKDF (reference sequence). The germline V and J ends were trimmed by 4 bases and 7 bases, with 11 bases remaining between them. For the second PCR, which ran for about 6 to 12 cycles, a sample-barcoded 5' primer and a J-beta primer mix were used. The template-switch adaptor was a 5' adaptor with 12 random nucleotides. It tagged each cDNA molecule. In TCRdb, the 5' RACE reads were re-called with MiXCR into one record per CDR3 protein. The repertoire has about 1.1 million distinct CDR3 sequences, roughly two fifths of them found once; the top ten carry around 13%. The study, taken as a whole, reports: Strongly correlated with naive T cell percentage was TCR beta diversity.

Sequences were obtained from blood. The chain employs TRBV15 and TRBJ2-1; D gene unclear. This receptor was taken from a man younger than 35 in good health. The CDR3 reads CATSIWGWNEQFF. CDR3 nucleotides: TGTGCCACCAGCATCTGGGGTTGGAATGAGCAGTTCTTC. The variable domain in full, with the rest retrieved from reference TRBV15 and TRBJ2-1, is DAMVIQNPRYQVTQFGKPVTLSCSQTLNHNVMYWYQQKSSQAPKLLFHYYDKDFNNEADTPDNFQSRRPNTSFCFLDIRSPGLGDTAMYLCATSIWGWNEQFFGPGTRLTVL.